Shown below are 10 T cell receptor beta chains from a single sample sequenced in a study of Ad26.COV2.S vaccination and SARS-CoV-2 variants. The sample's treatment: 15 to 20 received Ad26.COV2.S at low or high dose, single or two shots; several received placebo; per-sample allocation not given. Specimen acquisition occurred on day 63 following the initial vaccine or placebo injection. Sequencing was performed with immunoSEQ multiplex PCR; in TCRdb, only in-frame clones are kept and a portion is missing. The sample yields around 450,000 clones, about 88% seen once. The sequenced sample was peripheral blood, obtained in a trial of Ad26.COV2.S vaccine versus placebo. The receptor source for this set is a person between 18 and 65 years old who received the Ad26.COV2.S COVID-19 vaccine or a placebo.

The chain employs TRBV5-1 and TRBJ2-5, with TRBD2 matching 7 bases. The CDR3 is 13 amino acids. CDR1 and CDR2 from the germline V gene are SGHRS and YFSETQ. Germline trimming cut 5 bases from V and 2 bases from J; bases unmatched to any gene: 3. CDR3 DNA: TGCGCCAGCAGTTGGGAGGGACAAGAGACCCAGTACTTC. Its translation is CASSWEGQETQYF.

The J gene is TRBJ2-1, the V gene TRBV29-1; tentatively, D is TRBD2 (6 bases). Germline V gene lookup returns CDR1 SQVTM and CDR2 ANQGSEA. This CDR3 has 14 residues. V was clipped by 1 base and J by 6 bases, with 13 bases between them. CDR3 nucleotide sequence: TGCAGCGTTGAAGGACTAGGACGATTCAATGAGCAGTTCTTC. It encodes CSVEGLGRFNEQFF.

The chain carries TRBV6-2 or TRBV6-3 and TRBJ2-3, with 9 nucleotides matching TRBD2. Germline V gene sequence: CDR1 MNHEY, CDR2 SVGEGT. V lost 4 bases and J lost 6; bases outside the gene matches: 5. The CDR3 has 14 residues. The CDR3 DNA reads as TGTGCCAGCAGTTCTAGCGGGGCTACGGATACGCAGTATTTT. This sequence encodes CASSSSGATDTQYF.

The genes are TRBV7-9 and TRBJ2-7, with D possibly TRBD2 on 6 matching bases. Between the trimmed V and J ends, which lost 4 bases and 6 bases, there was a span of 28 bases. CDR3 length: 18 residues. Germline-derived CDR1 and CDR2 are SEHNR and FQNEAQ (reference sequence). The CDR3 bases are TGTGCCAGCAGCTCCTCACTCGGCCGGGACGGGACTCCTGGCGAGCAGTACTTC. It encodes CASSSSLGRDGTPGEQYF.

This clone was seen a handful of times. J is TRBJ1-4 and V is TRBV10-3, with 7 bases aligning to TRBD1. The germline CDR1 and CDR2 sequences are ENHRY and SYGVKD. The CDR3 sequence is 15 residues long. The V gene end was trimmed by 3 bases and the J gene end by 4 bases; junction bases not matched to a gene: 5. The CDR3 DNA sequence: TGTGCCATCAGTGATAGCCGGGACAGTAATGAAAAACTGTTTTTT. Translated: CAISDSRDSNEKLFF.

The chain couples TRBV5-6 to TRBJ1-2; a possible D gene is TRBD1 (5 bases). CDR1 is SGHDT, CDR2 YYEEEE, per germline. Trimming took off 5 bases at V and 4 bases at J, with 12 bases between the two ends. The length of the CDR3 is 13 residues. Here the CDR3 DNA reads TGTGCCAGCAGGGGGGTAGGCCCCTATGGCTACACCTTC. It is translated as CASRGVGPYGYTF.

The rearrangement links TRBV2 to TRBJ2-1, with D maybe TRBD2 (6 bases). Trimming took off 8 bases at V and 4 bases at J, with 12 bases between the two ends. CDR1 SNHLY and CDR2 FYNNEI come from the germline V gene. This CDR3 is built from 13 residues. The CDR3 bases are TGTGCCAGCGCTCCCGGGACTTACAATGAGCAGTTCTTC. This translates into CASAPGTYNEQFF.

This clone was seen only once. V is TRBV7-8 and J is TRBJ1-1, with D uncertain. V dropped 5 bases and J dropped 0 bases, with 10 bases sitting between them. Germline assignment: CDR1 SGHVS and CDR2 FQNEAQ. This CDR3 spans 14 amino acids. CDR3 amino acids: CASSQIEVNTEAFF. CDR3 in DNA: TGTGCCAGCAGCCAAATCGAAGTGAACACTGAAGCTTTCTTT.

This chain links TRBV19 with TRBJ2-1; no clear D gene. The CDR3 runs to 13 residues. Trimming took off 3 bases at V and 4 bases at J, with 7 bases between the two ends. Germline assignment: CDR1 LNHDA and CDR2 SQIVND (reference sequence). CDR3 nucleotides: TGTGCCAGTAGTATCCCCCTGTACAATGAGCAGTTCTTC. Translating it yields CASSIPLYNEQFF.

A word on this clone: The germline gene is not matched at one end of the junction; a read error may be the cause. V and J are TRBV3-1 (or the pseudogene TRBV3-2) and TRBJ2-1; either TRBD1 or TRBD2 may fit D (5 bases each). The V gene's germline CDR1 is LGHDT and CDR2 YNNKEL (reference sequence). This CDR3 contains 13 residues. CDR3 loop: CASSQALRDQSVF. Written as DNA, the CDR3 is TGTGCCAGCAGCCAAGCGCTCCGGGACCAAAGTGTCTTC.